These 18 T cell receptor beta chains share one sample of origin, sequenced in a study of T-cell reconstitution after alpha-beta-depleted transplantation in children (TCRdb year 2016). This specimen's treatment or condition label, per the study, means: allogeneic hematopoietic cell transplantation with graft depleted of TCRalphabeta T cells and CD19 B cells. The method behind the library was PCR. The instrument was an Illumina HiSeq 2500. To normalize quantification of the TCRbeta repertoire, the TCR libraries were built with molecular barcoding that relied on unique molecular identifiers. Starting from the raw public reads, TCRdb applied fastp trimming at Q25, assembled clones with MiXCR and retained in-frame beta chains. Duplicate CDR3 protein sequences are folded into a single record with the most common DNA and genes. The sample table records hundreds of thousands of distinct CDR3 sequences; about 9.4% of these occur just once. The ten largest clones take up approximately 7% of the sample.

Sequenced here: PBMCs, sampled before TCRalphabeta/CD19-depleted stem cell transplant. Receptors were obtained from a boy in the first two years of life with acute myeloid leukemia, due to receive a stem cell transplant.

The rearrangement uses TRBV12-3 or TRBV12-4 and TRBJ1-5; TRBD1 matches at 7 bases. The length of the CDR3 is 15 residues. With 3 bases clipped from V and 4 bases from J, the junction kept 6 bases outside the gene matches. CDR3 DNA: TGTGCCAGCAGTTTTAAAGGGGGCAGGAATCAGCCCCAGCATTTT. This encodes CASSFKGGRNQPQHF.

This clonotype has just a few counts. The CDR3 is CASTIYTGGNEQFF. The CDR3 nucleotides read TGTGCCAGCACCATATACACAGGGGGCAATGAGCAGTTCTTC. The chain is built from TRBV5-5 and TRBJ2-1; 8 nucleotides match TRBD1. CDR3 length: 14 residues. V lost 6 bases, J lost 6 bases, and 8 bases stayed unmatched. Germline loops: CDR1 SGHKS, CDR2 YYEKEE (reference sequence).

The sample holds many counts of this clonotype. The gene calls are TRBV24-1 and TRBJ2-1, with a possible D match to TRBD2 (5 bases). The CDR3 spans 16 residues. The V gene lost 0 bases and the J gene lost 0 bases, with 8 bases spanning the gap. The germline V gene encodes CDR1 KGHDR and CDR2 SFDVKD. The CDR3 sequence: CATSDLEGASYNEQFF. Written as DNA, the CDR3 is TGTGCCACCAGTGATTTGGAGGGTGCCTCCTACAATGAGCAGTTCTTC.

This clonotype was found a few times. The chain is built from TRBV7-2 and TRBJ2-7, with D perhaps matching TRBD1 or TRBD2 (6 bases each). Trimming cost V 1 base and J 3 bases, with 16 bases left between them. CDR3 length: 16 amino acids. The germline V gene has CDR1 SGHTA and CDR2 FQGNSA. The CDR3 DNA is TGTGCCAGCAGCTTAGGGAGGGGGACCATCATCTACGAGCAGTACTTC. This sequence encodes CASSLGRGTIIYEQYF. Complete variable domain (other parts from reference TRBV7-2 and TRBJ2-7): GAGVSQSPSNKVTEKGKDVELRCDPISGHTALYWYRQSLGQGLEFLIYFQGNSAPDKSGLPSDRFSAERTGGSVSTLTIQRTQQEDSAVYLCASSLGRGTIIYEQYFGPGTRLTVT.

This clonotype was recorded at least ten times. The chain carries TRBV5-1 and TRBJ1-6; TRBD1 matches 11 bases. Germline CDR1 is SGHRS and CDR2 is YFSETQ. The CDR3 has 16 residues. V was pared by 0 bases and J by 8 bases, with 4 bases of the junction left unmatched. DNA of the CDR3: TGCGCCAGCAGCTTGGAGGGACAGGGGGTACATTCACCCCTCCACTTT. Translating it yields CASSLEGQGVHSPLHF.

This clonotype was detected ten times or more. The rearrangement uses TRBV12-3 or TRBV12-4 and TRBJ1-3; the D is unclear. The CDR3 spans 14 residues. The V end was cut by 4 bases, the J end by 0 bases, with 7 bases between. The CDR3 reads CASSSNSSGNTIYF. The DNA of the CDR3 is TGTGCCAGCAGTTCTAACAGCTCTGGAAACACCATATATTTT.

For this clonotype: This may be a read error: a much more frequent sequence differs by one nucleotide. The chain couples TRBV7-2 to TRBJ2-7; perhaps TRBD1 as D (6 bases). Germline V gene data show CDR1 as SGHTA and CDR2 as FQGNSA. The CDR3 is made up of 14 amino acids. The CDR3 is CASSFNRDNYEQNF. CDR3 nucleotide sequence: TGTGCCAGCAGTTTCAACAGGGACAACTACGAGCAGAACTTC. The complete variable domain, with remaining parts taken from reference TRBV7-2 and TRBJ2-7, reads GAGVSQSPSNKVTEKGKDVELRCDPISGHTALYWYRQSLGQGLEFLIYFQGNSAPDKSGLPSDRFSAERTGGSVSTLTIQRTQQEDSAVYLCASSFNRDNYEQNFGPGTRLTVT.

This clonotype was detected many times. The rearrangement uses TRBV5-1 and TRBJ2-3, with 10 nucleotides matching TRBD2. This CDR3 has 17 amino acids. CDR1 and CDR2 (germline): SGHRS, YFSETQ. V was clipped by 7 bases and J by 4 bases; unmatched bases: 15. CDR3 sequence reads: CASRGLAFTLTADTQYF. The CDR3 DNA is TGCGCCAGCCGGGGACTAGCGTTTACCCTAACCGCAGATACGCAGTATTTT.

The CDR3 spells CATSELGQGSTDTQYF. The CDR3 DNA follows: TGTGCCACCAGTGAATTAGGACAGGGGAGCACAGATACGCAGTATTTT. V and J are TRBV24-1 and TRBJ2-3; 9 positions agree with TRBD1. Germline-derived CDR1 and CDR2 are KGHDR and SFDVKD. V shed 4 bases, J shed 0 bases, and the junction held 4 bases outside the gene matches. The CDR3 runs to 16 residues.

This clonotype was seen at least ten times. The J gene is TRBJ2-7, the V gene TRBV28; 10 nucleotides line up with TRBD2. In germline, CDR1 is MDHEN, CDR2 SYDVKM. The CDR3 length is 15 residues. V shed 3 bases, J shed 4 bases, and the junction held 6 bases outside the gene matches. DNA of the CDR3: TGTGCCAGCAGTTTTTTTAGCGGGAGGAAGTACGAGCAGTACTTC. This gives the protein CASSFFSGRKYEQYF.

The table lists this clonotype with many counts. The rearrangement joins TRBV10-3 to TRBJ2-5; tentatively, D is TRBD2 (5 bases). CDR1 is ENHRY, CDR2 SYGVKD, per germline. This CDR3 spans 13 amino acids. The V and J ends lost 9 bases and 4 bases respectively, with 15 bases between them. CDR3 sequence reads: CAMRTSLTETQYF. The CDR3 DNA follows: TGTGCCATGAGGACTTCATTGACAGAGACCCAGTACTTC.

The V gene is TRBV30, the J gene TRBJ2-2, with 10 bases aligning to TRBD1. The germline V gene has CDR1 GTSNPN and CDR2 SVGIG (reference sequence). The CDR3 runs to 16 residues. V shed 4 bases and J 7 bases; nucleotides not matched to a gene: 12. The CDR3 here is CAWKNLRTGGFGELFF. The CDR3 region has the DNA TGTGCCTGGAAAAACCTGAGGACAGGGGGATTCGGGGAGCTGTTTTTT.

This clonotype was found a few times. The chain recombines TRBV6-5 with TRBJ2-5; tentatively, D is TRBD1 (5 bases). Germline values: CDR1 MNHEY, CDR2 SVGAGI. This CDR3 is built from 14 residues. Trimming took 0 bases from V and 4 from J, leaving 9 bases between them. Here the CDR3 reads CASSYSRQGETQYF. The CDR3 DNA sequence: TGTGCCAGCAGTTACTCCCGGCAGGGAGAGACCCAGTACTTC.

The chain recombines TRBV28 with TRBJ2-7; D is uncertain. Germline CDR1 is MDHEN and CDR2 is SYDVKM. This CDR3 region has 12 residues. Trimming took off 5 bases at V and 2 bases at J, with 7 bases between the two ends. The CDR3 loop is CASSAETYEQYF. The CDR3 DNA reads TGTGCCAGCAGTGCAGAGACCTACGAGCAGTACTTC.

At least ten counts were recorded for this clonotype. The CDR3 reads CASSPQTGYNEKLFF. CDR3 coding DNA: TGTGCCAGCAGCCCCCAGACAGGGTATAATGAAAAACTGTTTTTT. This chain joins TRBV7-2 and TRBJ1-4; the match to TRBD1 covers 7 bases. CDR1 is SGHTA and CDR2 is FQGNSA in the germline V gene. The CDR3 consists of 15 residues. With V trimmed by 5 bases and J by 4 bases, 7 bases remained unmatched.

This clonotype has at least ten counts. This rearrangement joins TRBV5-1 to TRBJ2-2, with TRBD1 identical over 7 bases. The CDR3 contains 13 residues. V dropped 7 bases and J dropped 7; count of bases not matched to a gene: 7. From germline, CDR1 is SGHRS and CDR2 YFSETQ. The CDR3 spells CASWDSQIGELFF. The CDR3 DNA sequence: TGCGCCAGCTGGGACAGTCAAATCGGGGAGCTGTTTTTT.

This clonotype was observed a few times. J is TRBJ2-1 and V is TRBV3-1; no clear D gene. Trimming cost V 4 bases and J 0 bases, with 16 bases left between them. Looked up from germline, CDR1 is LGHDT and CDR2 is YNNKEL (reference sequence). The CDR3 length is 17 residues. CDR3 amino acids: CASSPTQLLSSYNEQFF. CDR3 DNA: TGTGCCAGCAGCCCGACCCAGCTGCTTAGCTCCTACAATGAGCAGTTCTTC.

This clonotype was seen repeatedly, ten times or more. The CDR3 bases are TGCGCCAGCAGCCTAAGGACTAGCGGGGGGGCAAGTGAGCAGTTCTTC. This encodes CASSLRTSGGASEQFF. J is TRBJ2-1 and V is TRBV5-1, with 15 bases fitting TRBD2. J lost 9 bases, V lost 4 bases, and 8 bases had no gene match. This CDR3 region has 16 residues. The germline V gene has CDR1 SGHRS and CDR2 YFSETQ.